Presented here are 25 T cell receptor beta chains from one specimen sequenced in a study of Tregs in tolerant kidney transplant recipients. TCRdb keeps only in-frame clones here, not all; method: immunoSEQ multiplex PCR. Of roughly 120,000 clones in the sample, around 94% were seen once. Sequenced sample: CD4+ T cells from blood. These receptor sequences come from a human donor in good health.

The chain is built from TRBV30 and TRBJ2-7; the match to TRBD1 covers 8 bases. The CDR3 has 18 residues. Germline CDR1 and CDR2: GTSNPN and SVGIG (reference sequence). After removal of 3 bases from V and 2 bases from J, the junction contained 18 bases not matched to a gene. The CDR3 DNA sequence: TGTGCCTGGAGGGATTTTTCCGCCGGGACAGGCCTACCCTACGAGCAGTACTTC. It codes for CAWRDFSAGTGLPYEQYF.

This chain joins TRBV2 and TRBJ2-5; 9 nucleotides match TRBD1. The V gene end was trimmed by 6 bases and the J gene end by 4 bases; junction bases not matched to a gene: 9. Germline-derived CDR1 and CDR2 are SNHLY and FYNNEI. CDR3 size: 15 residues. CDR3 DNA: TGTGCCAGCAGGGTTAGGGACAGGGTGGGAGAGACCCAGTACTTC. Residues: CASRVRDRVGETQYF.

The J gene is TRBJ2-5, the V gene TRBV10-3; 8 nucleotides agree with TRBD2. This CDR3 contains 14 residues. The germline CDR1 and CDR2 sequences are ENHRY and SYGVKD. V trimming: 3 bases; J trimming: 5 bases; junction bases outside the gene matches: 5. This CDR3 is CAISEAGDMETQYF. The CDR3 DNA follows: TGTGCCATCAGTGAAGCGGGGGACATGGAGACCCAGTACTTC.

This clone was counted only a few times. CDR3 DNA sequence: TGTGCCTGGAGAGAGGCAGGCGCCAATCAGCCCCAGCATTTT. It translates to CAWREAGANQPQHF. This rearrangement joins TRBV30 to TRBJ1-5; no clear D. Trimming pared 3 bases from V and 3 bases from J, leaving 12 bases between. The germline V gene has CDR1 GTSNPN and CDR2 SVGIG (reference sequence). The CDR3 extends over 14 amino acids. The full variable domain, in which reference TRBV30 and TRBJ1-5 provide the parts outside the CDR3, is SQTIHQWPATLVQPVGSPLSLECTVEGTSNPNLYWYRQAAGRGLQLLFYSVGIGQISSEVPQNLSASRPQDRQFILSSKKLLLSDSGFYLCAWREAGANQPQHFGDGTRLSIL.

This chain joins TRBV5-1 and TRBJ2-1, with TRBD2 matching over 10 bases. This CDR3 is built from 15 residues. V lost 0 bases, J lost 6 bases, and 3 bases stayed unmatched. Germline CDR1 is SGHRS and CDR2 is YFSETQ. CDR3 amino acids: CASSLVLAGANEQFF. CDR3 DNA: TGCGCCAGCAGCTTGGTCCTAGCGGGAGCCAATGAGCAGTTCTTC. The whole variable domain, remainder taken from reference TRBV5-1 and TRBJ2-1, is KAGVTQTPRYLIKTRGQQVTLSCSPISGHRSVSWYQQTPGQGLQFLFEYFSETQRNKGNFPGRFSGRQFSNSRSEMNVSTLELGDSALYLCASSLVLAGANEQFFGPGTRLTVL.

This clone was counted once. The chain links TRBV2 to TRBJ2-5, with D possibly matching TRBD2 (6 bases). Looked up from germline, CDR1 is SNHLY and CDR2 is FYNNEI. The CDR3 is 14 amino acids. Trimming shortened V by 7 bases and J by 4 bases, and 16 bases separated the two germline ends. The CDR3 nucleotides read TGTGCCAGCATTCAGGCGGGGTGGGGAGAGACCCAGTACTTC. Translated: CASIQAGWGETQYF.

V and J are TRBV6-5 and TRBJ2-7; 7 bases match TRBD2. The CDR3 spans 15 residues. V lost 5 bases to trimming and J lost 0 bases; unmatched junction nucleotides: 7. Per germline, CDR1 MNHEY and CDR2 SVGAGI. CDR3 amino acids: CASSTSGTLSYEQYF. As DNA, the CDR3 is TGTGCCAGCAGTACCAGCGGGACCCTCTCCTACGAGCAGTACTTC.

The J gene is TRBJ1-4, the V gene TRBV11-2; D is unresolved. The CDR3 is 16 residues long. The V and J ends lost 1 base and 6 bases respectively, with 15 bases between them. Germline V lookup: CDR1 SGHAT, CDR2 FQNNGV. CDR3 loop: CASSLGNTFMDEKLFF. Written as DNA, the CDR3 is TGTGCCAGCAGCTTAGGGAACACTTTTATGGATGAAAAACTGTTTTTT. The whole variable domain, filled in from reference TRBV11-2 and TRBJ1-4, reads EAGVAQSPRYKIIEKRQSVAFWCNPISGHATLYWYQQILGQGPKLLIQFQNNGVVDDSQLPKDRFSAERLKGVDSTLKIQPAKLEDSAVYLCASSLGNTFMDEKLFFGSGTQLSVL.

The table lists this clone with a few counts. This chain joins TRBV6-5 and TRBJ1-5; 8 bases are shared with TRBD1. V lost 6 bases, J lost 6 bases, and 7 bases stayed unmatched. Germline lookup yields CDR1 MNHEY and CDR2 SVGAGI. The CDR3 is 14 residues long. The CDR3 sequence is CASRQQGGGQPQHF. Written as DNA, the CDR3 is TGTGCCAGCAGACAACAGGGGGGGGGTCAGCCCCAGCATTTT.

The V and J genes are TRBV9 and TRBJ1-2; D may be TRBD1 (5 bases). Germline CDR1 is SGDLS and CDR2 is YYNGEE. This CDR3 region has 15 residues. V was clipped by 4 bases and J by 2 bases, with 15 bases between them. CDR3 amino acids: CASSHLEGFNYGYTF. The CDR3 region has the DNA TGTGCCAGCAGCCATCTGGAGGGGTTCAACTATGGCTACACCTTC. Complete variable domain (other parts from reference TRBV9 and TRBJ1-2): DSGVTQTPKHLITATGQRVTLRCSPRSGDLSVYWYQQSLDQGLQFLIQYYNGEERAKGNILERFSAQQFPDLHSELNLSSLELGDSALYFCASSHLEGFNYGYTFGSGTRLTVV.

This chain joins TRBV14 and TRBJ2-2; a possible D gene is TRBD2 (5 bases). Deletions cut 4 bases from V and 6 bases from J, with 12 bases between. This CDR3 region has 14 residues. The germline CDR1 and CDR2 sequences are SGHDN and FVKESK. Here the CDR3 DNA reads TGTGCCAGCAGCCCCGGACGGAGGTCCGGGGAGCTGTTTTTT. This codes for CASSPGRRSGELFF.

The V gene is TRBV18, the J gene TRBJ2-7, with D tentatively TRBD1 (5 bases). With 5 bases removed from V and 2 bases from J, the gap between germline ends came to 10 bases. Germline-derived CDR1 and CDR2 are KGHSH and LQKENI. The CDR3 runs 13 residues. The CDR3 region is CASSSQGAYEQYF. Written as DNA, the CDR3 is TGTGCCAGCTCAAGTCAGGGTGCCTACGAGCAGTACTTC.

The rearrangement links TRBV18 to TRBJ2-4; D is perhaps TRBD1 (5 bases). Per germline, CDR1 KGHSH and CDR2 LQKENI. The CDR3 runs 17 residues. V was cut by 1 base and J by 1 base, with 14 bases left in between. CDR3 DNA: TGTGCCAGCTCACCACTTGGGCAGGGCCCTGCCAAAAACATTCAGTACTTC. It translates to CASSPLGQGPAKNIQYF.

CDR3 DNA sequence: TGTGCCAGTTCGGGGCTAGCGGGTTTCAATGAGCAGTTCTTC. Protein product: CASSGLAGFNEQFF. This chain joins TRBV9 and TRBJ2-1; 8 bases map to TRBD2. The junction had 10 bases not matched to a gene; V was cut back by 8 bases and J by 6 bases. Per the germline V gene, CDR1 is SGDLS and CDR2 is YYNGEE. The CDR3 totals 14 residues.

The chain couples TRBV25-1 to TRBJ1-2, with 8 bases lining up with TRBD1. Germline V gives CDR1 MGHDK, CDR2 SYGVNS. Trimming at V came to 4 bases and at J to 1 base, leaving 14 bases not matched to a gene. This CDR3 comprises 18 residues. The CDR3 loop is CASSAMTGTGDGNYGYTF. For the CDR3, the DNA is TGTGCCAGCAGTGCGATGACCGGGACAGGCGACGGTAACTATGGCTACACCTTC.

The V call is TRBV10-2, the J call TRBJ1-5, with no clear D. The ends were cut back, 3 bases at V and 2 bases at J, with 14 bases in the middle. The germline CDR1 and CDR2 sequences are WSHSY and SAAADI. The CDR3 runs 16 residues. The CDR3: CASSEYTTWGNQPQHF. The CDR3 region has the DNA TGCGCCAGCAGTGAATACACCACTTGGGGCAATCAGCCCCAGCATTTT.

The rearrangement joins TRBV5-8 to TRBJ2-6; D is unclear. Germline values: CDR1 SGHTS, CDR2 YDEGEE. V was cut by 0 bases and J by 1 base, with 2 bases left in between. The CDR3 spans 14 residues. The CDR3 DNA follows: TGTGCCAGCAGCTTGGGATCTGGGGCCAACGTCCTGACTTTC. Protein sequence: CASSLGSGANVLTF.

In DNA, the CDR3 is TGCGCCAGCAGCCGGGACACCCTCTATGGCTACACCTTC. Protein sequence: CASSRDTLYGYTF. V and J are TRBV5-1 and TRBJ1-2; tentative D call: TRBD1 (6 bases). Trimming shortened V by 4 bases and J by 4 bases, and 11 bases separated the two germline ends. The CDR3 runs 13 residues. Germline CDR1 SGHRS, CDR2 YFSETQ.

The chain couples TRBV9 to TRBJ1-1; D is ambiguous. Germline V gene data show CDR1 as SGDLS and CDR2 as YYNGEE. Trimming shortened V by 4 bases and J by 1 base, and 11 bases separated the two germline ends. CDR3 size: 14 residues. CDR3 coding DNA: TGTGCCAGCAGCCCCCGGCGACAGAACACTGAAGCTTTCTTT. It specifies CASSPRRQNTEAFF.

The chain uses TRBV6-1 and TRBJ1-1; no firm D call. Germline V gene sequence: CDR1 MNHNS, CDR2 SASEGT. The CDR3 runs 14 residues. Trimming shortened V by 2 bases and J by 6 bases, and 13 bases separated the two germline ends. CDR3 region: CASSEYLARAEAFF. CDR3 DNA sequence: TGTGCCAGCAGTGAATACCTAGCCCGCGCTGAAGCTTTCTTT.

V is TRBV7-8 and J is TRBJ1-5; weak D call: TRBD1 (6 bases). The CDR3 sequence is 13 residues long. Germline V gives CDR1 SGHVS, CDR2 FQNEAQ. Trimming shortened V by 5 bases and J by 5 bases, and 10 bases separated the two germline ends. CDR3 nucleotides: TGTGCCAGCAGCGTATACAGGGATCAGCCCCAGCATTTT. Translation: CASSVYRDQPQHF.

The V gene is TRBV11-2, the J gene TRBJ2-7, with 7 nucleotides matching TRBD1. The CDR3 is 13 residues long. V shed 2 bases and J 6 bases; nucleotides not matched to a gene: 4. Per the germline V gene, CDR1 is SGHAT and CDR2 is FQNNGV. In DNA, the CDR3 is TGTGCCAGCAGCTTAACAGGGGTGGGCGAGCAGTACTTC. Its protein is CASSLTGVGEQYF.

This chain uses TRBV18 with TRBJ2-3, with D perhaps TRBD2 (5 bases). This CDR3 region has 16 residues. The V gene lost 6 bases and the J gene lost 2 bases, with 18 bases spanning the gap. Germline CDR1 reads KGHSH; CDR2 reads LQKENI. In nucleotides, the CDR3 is TGTGCCAGCTCTCCGTTTGTCGAAGCGGCCACAGATACGCAGTATTTT. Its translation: CASSPFVEAATDTQYF.

The CDR3 loop reads CAISERDLNQPQHF. In DNA, the CDR3 is TGTGCCATCAGTGAGAGAGACCTCAATCAGCCCCAGCATTTT. The rearrangement joins TRBV10-3 to TRBJ1-5; D is unclear. V shed 2 bases and J shed 3 bases, with 8 bases lying between them. Germline V CDR1 and CDR2: ENHRY, SYGVKD. This CDR3 comprises 14 residues.

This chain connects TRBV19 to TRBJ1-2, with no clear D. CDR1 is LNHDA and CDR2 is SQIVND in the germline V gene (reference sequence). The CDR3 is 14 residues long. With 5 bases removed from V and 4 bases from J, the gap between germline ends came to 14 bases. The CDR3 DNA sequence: TGTGCCAGTAGTCCCGATTTGTCAGGCTATGGCTACACCTTC. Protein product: CASSPDLSGYGYTF.